This T cell receptor (beta chain) was captured in a study of CXCR3-negative and CXCR3-positive naive CD8 T cells. On the study more broadly: There were 110 million to 150 million TRB reads altogether, and each library had about 1.5 +/- 0.3 million of them.

Preparation of TRB cDNA libraries relied on 5' RACE carrying UMI labels. Following a re-call of the 5' RACE reads, TCRdb has one entry per CDR3 protein and lacks DNA. The sample is made up of some 150,000 distinct CDR3 sequences, and the top ten hold 0.49% of it. Findings and caveats of the study: In CXCR3-positive naive cells, the TRB CDR3s were more hydrophobic than in CXCR3-negative naive cells.

Germline values: CDR1 MNHEY, CDR2 SMNVEV (reference sequence). The CDR3 has 13 amino acids. In the case of this clonotype: The antigen is undetermined.

The sequence was obtained from a human donor in good health. Some clones in this sample may be carry-over from other donors' samples. This chain uses TRBV27 with TRBJ2-3. The sequencing input was naive CXCR3+ CD8+ T cells from blood. Noted subset: CD45RO-CCR7+CD27+CD95- naive CD8+ T cells expressing CXCR3 (TNR3+). The CDR3 loop reads CASSWVATDTQYF.